This T cell receptor (beta chain) is drawn from a study of cytomegalovirus exposure and HLA in healthy donors. Study results and caveats: Rare TCR sequences dominated, though some public TCRs recurred in many donors. With later analysis, a missense DCLRE1C variant became linked to TCR beta V- and J-gene trimming. Sequences of the TCR beta chain were said to predict the HLA-A and HLA-B alleles of most subjects accurately.

Notes on this clone: Its antigen is unidentified.

V lost 5 bases to trimming and J lost 0 bases; unmatched junction nucleotides: 4. This CDR3 has 15 residues. The germline CDR1 and CDR2 sequences are SGHAT and FQNNGV. This PCR relied on a set of 60 Vbeta primers and 13 Jbeta primers. The repertoire was sequenced with immunoSEQ multiplex PCR; TCRdb's copy has only in-frame clones and lacks some. This sample has around 50,000 clones; 70% to 85% occur once, and the top ten carry over 1.5%. Sequencing was carried out using PBMCs. The gene calls are TRBV11-2 and TRBJ2-3, with 8 bases fitting TRBD1. The TCR comes from a man in his forties in good health and CMV-seronegative. The CDR3 reads CASSPWTGSTDTQYF. CDR3 DNA sequence: TGTGCCAGCAGCCCGTGGACAGGGAGCACAGATACGCAGTATTTT. The full variable domain, its missing parts supplied by reference TRBV11-2 and TRBJ2-3, is EAGVAQSPRYKIIEKRQSVAFWCNPISGHATLYWYQQILGQGPKLLIQFQNNGVVDDSQLPKDRFSAERLKGVDSTLKIQPAKLEDSAVYLCASSPWTGSTDTQYFGPGTRLTVL.